This T cell receptor (beta chain) derives from a study of T cell repertoires in cytomegalovirus infection. Overall study findings and caveats: HLA-C-restricted, CMV-specific TCR beta clonotypes were dominant ex vivo.

In this sample, this clonotype turned up a few times. The antigen is undetermined. Germline V gene data show CDR1 as MNHNY and CDR2 as SVGAGI (reference sequence). CDR3 size: 13 residues. V dropped 0 bases and J dropped 7 bases, with 10 bases sitting between them. Each CDR3 protein is one row after TCRdb ran MiXCR on the reads. Of about 700,000 distinct CDR3 sequences listed, around 30% were seen once; the top ten hold roughly 18%. The sequencing here drew on cultured PBMCs, taken from culture after CMV antigen stimulation. The chain is built from TRBV6-6 and TRBJ2-7; D ambiguous. The clonotype originates from a human donor in good health (CMV status not recorded). Some clones in this sample may be carry-over from other donors' samples. The CDR3 here is CASSYSGNQEQYF. The CDR3 region has the DNA TGTGCCAGCAGTTACTCTGGGAATCAAGAGCAGTACTTC.